This TCR beta chain emerged from a study of control samples from healthy donors and cancer patients. CDR1 and CDR2 from the germline V gene are MNHEY and SVGAGI. V was cut by 6 bases and J by 7 bases, with 7 bases left in between. CDR3 length: 10 residues. Clones were sequenced by immunoSEQ multiplex PCR, and TCRdb holds only the in-frame ones, with some missing. The repertoire consists of about 150,000 clones, with about 90% occurring once and the leading ten covering 2% to 2.5%. The rearrangement joins TRBV6-5 to TRBJ2-7; D gene uncertain. Sequenced: blood. This TCR was sampled from a middle-aged woman in good health. The CDR3 reads CASRNGEQYF. CDR3 nucleotide sequence: TGTGCCAGCAGGAATGGAGAGCAGTACTTC.